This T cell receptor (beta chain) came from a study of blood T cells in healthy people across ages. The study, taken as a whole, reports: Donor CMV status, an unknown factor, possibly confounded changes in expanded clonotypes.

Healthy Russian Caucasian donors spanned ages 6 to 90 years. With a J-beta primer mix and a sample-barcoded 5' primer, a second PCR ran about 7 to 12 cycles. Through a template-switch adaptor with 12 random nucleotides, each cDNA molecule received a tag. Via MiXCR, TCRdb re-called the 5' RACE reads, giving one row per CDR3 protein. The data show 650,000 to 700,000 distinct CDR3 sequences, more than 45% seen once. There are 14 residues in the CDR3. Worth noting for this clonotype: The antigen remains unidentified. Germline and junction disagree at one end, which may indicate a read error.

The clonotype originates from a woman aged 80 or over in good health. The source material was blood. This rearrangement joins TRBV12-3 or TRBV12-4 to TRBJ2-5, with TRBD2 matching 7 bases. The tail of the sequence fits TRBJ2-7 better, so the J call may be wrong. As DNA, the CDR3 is TGTGCCAGCAGTCGGGGGGTCGGGTCCTCCGAGCAGTACTTC. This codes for CASSRGVGSSEQYF.